The 20 T cell receptor beta chains given below trace back to one sample, sequenced in a study of Ad26.COV2.S vaccination and SARS-CoV-2 variants. As for treatment: around 19 received Ad26.COV2.S at low or high dose, single or two shots; 5 received placebo; per-sample allocation not given. The investigators took samples on day 63 after the first vaccine or placebo injection. Clones were sequenced by immunoSEQ multiplex PCR, and TCRdb holds only the in-frame ones, with some missing. The table has 200,000 to 250,000 clones, 88% seen once. Sequenced here: peripheral blood, sampled in a trial of Ad26.COV2.S vaccine versus placebo. The receptors were gathered from a person between 18 and 65 years old who received the Ad26.COV2.S COVID-19 vaccine or a placebo.

This clone was observed a few times. This chain links TRBV19 with TRBJ1-1; possibly TRBD1 for D (6 bases). The CDR3 extends over 13 amino acids. Trimming shortened V by 9 bases and J by 6 bases, and 17 bases separated the two germline ends. From germline, CDR1 is LNHDA and CDR2 SQIVND (reference sequence). Here the CDR3 reads CASRAGGSPEAFF. Here the CDR3 DNA reads TGTGCCAGCCGCGCGGGGGGCTCTCCTGAAGCTTTCTTT. The full variable domain, with the rest looked up from reference TRBV19 and TRBJ1-1, is DGGITQSPKYLFRKEGQNVTLSCEQNLNHDAMYWYRQDPGQGLRLIYYSQIVNDFQKGDIAEGYSVSREKKESFPLTVTSAQKNPTAFYLCASRAGGSPEAFFGQGTRLTVV.

The J gene is TRBJ2-7, the V gene TRBV7-8, with D possibly being TRBD2 (7 bases). The CDR3 covers 15 residues. The V gene's germline CDR1 is SGHVS and CDR2 FQNEAQ. The germline V and J ends were trimmed by 5 bases and 0 bases, with 14 bases remaining between them. In DNA form, the CDR3 reads TGTGCCAGCAGCCGAGGGGGGGGAGCCTCCTACGAGCAGTACTTC. Translation: CASSRGGGASYEQYF.

The chain couples TRBV28 to TRBJ2-4; D is unresolved. Trimming took 0 bases from V and 0 from J, leaving 6 bases between them. Germline-derived CDR1 and CDR2 are MDHEN and SYDVKM. This CDR3 has 15 residues. DNA for the CDR3: TGTGCCAGCAGTTTATGGAGTCTAGCCAAAAACATTCAGTACTTC. Translated, it gives CASSLWSLAKNIQYF. Combining the CDR3 with reference TRBV28 and TRBJ2-4 gives the whole variable domain DVKVTQSSRYLVKRTGEKVFLECVQDMDHENMFWYRQDPGLGLRLIYFSYDVKMKEKGDIPEGYSVSREKKERFSLILESASTNQTSMYLCASSLWSLAKNIQYFGAGTRLSVL.

The J gene is TRBJ2-2, the V gene TRBV5-4; TRBD1 or TRBD2 may be the D gene (6 bases each). The germline CDR1 and CDR2 sequences are SGHNT and YYREEE (reference sequence). This CDR3 has 16 residues. V was trimmed by 3 bases and J by 4 bases, leaving 16 bases between them. The CDR3 region is CASSSGLTQGTGELFF. CDR3 in DNA: TGTGCCAGCAGCTCCGGACTAACACAGGGCACCGGGGAGCTGTTTTTT.

V usage is TRBV28 and J usage is TRBJ2-2, with TRBD2 identical over 7 bases. The CDR3 sequence is 13 residues long. Trimming cost V 10 bases and J 8 bases; bases outside gene matches: 10. Germline-derived CDR1 and CDR2 are MDHEN and SYDVKM. CDR3 in DNA: TGTGCCACCTCCCAGGGCGGGAGTGGGGAGCTGTTTTTT. It translates to CATSQGGSGELFF.

A few counts support this clone. The chain joins TRBV7-2 to TRBJ1-5; D is undetermined. Germline loops: CDR1 SGHTA, CDR2 FQGNSA. This CDR3 spans 16 amino acids. V lost 1 base and J 0 bases, leaving 10 bases between the germline ends. The CDR3 nucleotides are TGTGCCAGCAGCTTAGGCGGAGCGGGTAGCAATCAGCCCCAGCATTTT. It encodes CASSLGGAGSNQPQHF.

The chain links TRBV19 to TRBJ2-2; possible D gene TRBD2, 5 bases. There are 15 residues in the CDR3. The V and J ends lost 3 bases and 7 bases respectively, with 15 bases between them. The germline gives CDR1 LNHDA, CDR2 SQIVND (reference sequence). The CDR3 region is CASSIVGVTNGELFF. The CDR3 region has the DNA TGTGCCAGTAGTATTGTGGGAGTAACAAACGGGGAGCTGTTTTTT.

J is TRBJ1-2 and V is TRBV3-1 (or the pseudogene TRBV3-2); TRBD1 is a possible D gene (6 bases). V gave up 0 bases and J gave up 2 bases, with 13 bases separating them. Germline V lookup: CDR1 LGHDT, CDR2 YNNKEL (reference sequence). The CDR3 contains 16 residues. In DNA form, the CDR3 reads TGTGCCAGCAGCCAAGACCCTACAGGGTTGAACTATGGCTACACCTTC. Its translation is CASSQDPTGLNYGYTF.

This clone was observed a handful of times. This chain joins TRBV28 and TRBJ2-7; D is undetermined. V was shortened by 4 bases and J by 2 bases, with 9 bases between the two germline ends. CDR3 length equals 13 residues. Germline V lookup: CDR1 MDHEN, CDR2 SYDVKM. The CDR3 loop is CASSSDPAYEQYF. The CDR3 nucleotides read TGTGCCAGCAGTTCCGACCCAGCCTACGAGCAGTACTTC.

This clone has just one count. CDR3 amino acids: CAWSLSSGNTIYF. The CDR3 coding sequence is TGTGCCTGGAGCCTCTCCTCTGGAAACACCATATATTTT. The chain links TRBV30 to TRBJ1-3; D gene ambiguous. Germline V gene data show CDR1 as GTSNPN and CDR2 as SVGIG (reference sequence). V lost 3 bases, J lost 0 bases, and 6 bases lay in between. This CDR3 contains 13 residues.

The V gene is TRBV5-1, the J gene TRBJ2-1; TRBD2 agrees at 9 bases. Germline CDR1 SGHRS, CDR2 YFSETQ. Trimming at V came to 0 bases and at J to 8 bases, leaving 12 bases not matched to a gene. The CDR3 covers 17 residues. CDR3 bases: TGCGCCAGCAGCTTGGGTCTGCTAGCGGGGTTTATGGATGAGCAGTTCTTC. It encodes CASSLGLLAGFMDEQFF. The variable domain in full, completed from reference TRBV5-1 and TRBJ2-1, reads KAGVTQTPRYLIKTRGQQVTLSCSPISGHRSVSWYQQTPGQGLQFLFEYFSETQRNKGNFPGRFSGRQFSNSRSEMNVSTLELGDSALYLCASSLGLLAGFMDEQFFGPGTRLTVL.

V and J are TRBV27 and TRBJ1-3; weak D call: TRBD1 (6 bases). V lost 2 bases and J lost 3, with 14 bases in between. Germline V lookup: CDR1 MNHEY, CDR2 SMNVEV (reference sequence). The CDR3 spans 16 residues. The CDR3 is CASSLGGGLGGNTIYF. CDR3 in DNA: TGTGCCAGCAGTTTAGGGGGCGGCCTAGGTGGAAACACCATATATTTT.

J is TRBJ2-1 and V is TRBV11-2; 13 bases agree with TRBD2. V gave up 1 base and J gave up 10 bases; unmatched junction bases: 4. Germline assignment: CDR1 SGHAT and CDR2 FQNNGV. The CDR3 extends over 15 amino acids. The CDR3 bases are TGTGCCAGCAGCTTAGGGACTAGCGGGAGAGGGGAGCAGTTCTTC. This sequence encodes CASSLGTSGRGEQFF.

The CDR3, as DNA: TGTGCCAGCAGCTTAGGTCTTGGCTACACCTTC. It translates to CASSLGLGYTF. This chain uses TRBV11-3 with TRBJ1-2; no reliable D call. The CDR3 length is 11 residues. Trimming took 1 base from V and 7 from J, leaving 4 bases between them. Germline loops: CDR1 SGHNT, CDR2 YENEEA.

The chain carries TRBV4-2 and TRBJ2-7; D may be TRBD2 (5 bases). CDR1 and CDR2 from the germline V gene are LGHNA and YNFKEQ. Trimming removed 0 bases from V and 0 bases from J, with 12 bases in between. This CDR3 is 16 amino acids long. In nucleotides, the CDR3 is TGTGCCAGCAGCCAAGAAAGGGCGGGTCTCTCCTACGAGCAGTACTTC. Its translation is CASSQERAGLSYEQYF.

This clone was seen only a few times. The chain carries TRBV2 and TRBJ1-6; TRBD1 is a possible D gene (5 bases). The CDR3 loop spans 12 amino acids. Per the germline V gene, CDR1 is SNHLY and CDR2 is FYNNEI. Trimming stripped 7 bases from V and 6 bases from J, with 7 bases between. CDR3 nucleotides: TGTGCCAGCACCAGGGTTAATTCACCCCTCCACTTT. Encoded protein: CASTRVNSPLHF.

This clone was observed a single time. The chain joins TRBV19 to TRBJ1-3; D not resolved. Germline CDR1 reads LNHDA; CDR2 reads SQIVND (reference sequence). The CDR3 runs to 15 residues. V was shortened by 9 bases and J by 0 bases, with 15 bases between the two germline ends. CDR3: CASTPTPSSGNTIYF. The DNA for the CDR3 is TGTGCCAGCACCCCGACACCGAGCTCTGGAAACACCATATATTTT.

The chain couples TRBV6-4 to TRBJ2-3; D might be TRBD2 (5 bases). Germline V CDR1 and CDR2: MRHNA, SNTAGT. The CDR3 contains 15 residues. Trimming removed 3 bases from V and 6 bases from J, with 16 bases in between. The CDR3 sequence is CASSETSGKGDTQYF. CDR3 sequence (DNA): TGTGCCAGCAGTGAGACCAGCGGCAAAGGGGATACGCAGTATTTT.

The rearrangement links TRBV18 to TRBJ2-5; TRBD1 is a possible D gene (5 bases). Between the trimmed V and J ends, which lost 6 bases and 1 base, there was a span of 9 bases. The CDR3 runs to 13 residues. The germline gives CDR1 KGHSH, CDR2 LQKENI. The CDR3 coding sequence is TGTGCCAGCTCGATGGACATCCAAGAGACCCAGTACTTC. Its protein is CASSMDIQETQYF. The full variable domain, with the rest looked up from reference TRBV18 and TRBJ2-5, is NAGVMQNPRHLVRRRGQEARLRCSPMKGHSHVYWYRQLPEEGLKFMVYLQKENIIDESGMPKERFSAEFPKEGPSILRIQQVVRGDSAAYFCASSMDIQETQYFGPGTRLLVL.

The chain joins TRBV27 to TRBJ1-1; no definite D call. This CDR3 spans 19 amino acids. V was clipped by 2 bases and J by 2 bases, with 24 bases between them. CDR1 is MNHEY and CDR2 is SMNVEV in the germline V gene (reference sequence). CDR3 sequence reads: CASSLGPGGLAGGNTEAFF. CDR3 nucleotides: TGTGCCAGCAGTTTAGGCCCTGGCGGGTTGGCCGGTGGCAACACTGAAGCTTTCTTT.